The clone carrying this T cell receptor beta chain occurred a few times. This record comes from a study of cytomegalovirus exposure and HLA in healthy donors. The PCR ran on 60 Vbeta and 13 Jbeta primers. Sequencing was performed with immunoSEQ multiplex PCR; in TCRdb, only in-frame clones are kept and a portion is missing. The sample lists around 200,000 clones; about 79% were seen once. CDR1 WSHSY and CDR2 SAAADI come from the germline V gene. V was clipped by 2 bases and J by 4 bases; unmatched bases: 0. The CDR3 extends over 13 amino acids. This sequence was found in a man between 18 and 35 years old in good health and CMV-seronegative. What was sequenced was PBMCs. This chain connects TRBV10-2 to TRBJ1-1; 8 nucleotides match TRBD1. The CDR3 coding sequence is TGCGCCAGCAGTGAGGACAGGGGCACTGAAGCTTTCTTT. It encodes CASSEDRGTEAFF.